This is a list of T cell receptor beta chains from one sample in a study of blood T cell repertoires in COVID-19. Repertoires were generated with immunoSEQ multiplex PCR, while TCRdb's copy carries only in-frame clones and drops some. The table lists 250,000 to 400,000 clones, approximately 89% of them singletons. The sequenced sample was peripheral blood. These receptors all stem from a woman aged 25 to 39 with COVID-19, enrolled during active disease. CDR3s include the opening cysteine and the closing phenylalanine or tryptophan. A D gene is named only where the DNA matches it firmly. Rows give clone size only sometimes, using once, few, many, or a class for an expanded clone.

v_gene	j_gene	d_gene	abundance	CDR3aa	CDR3nt
TRBV5-3	TRBJ2-3	-	-	CARAGGGPPVGDTQYF	TGTGCCAGAGCCGGAGGGGGCCCCCCGGTGGGAGATACGCAGTATTTT
TRBV27	TRBJ2-6	-	-	CASSGQALAGANVLTF	TGTGCCAGCAGTGGCCAGGCCCTCGCTGGGGCCAACGTCCTGACTTTC
TRBV6-5	TRBJ1-2	TRBD1	-	CASSYEGTGGRYGYTF	TGTGCCAGCAGTTACGAAGGGACAGGGGGCCGCTATGGCTACACCTTC
TRBV10-1	TRBJ1-6	-	-	CASSEQYNSPLHF	TGCGCCAGCAGTGAGCAGTATAATTCACCCCTCCACTTT
TRBV7-2	TRBJ1-1	TRBD1	-	CASSLGQFTEAFF	TGTGCCAGCAGCTTGGGACAGTTCACTGAAGCTTTCTTT
TRBV27	TRBJ2-5	-	-	CASSRGRTGRGETQYF	TGTGCCAGCAGTAGGGGCCGGACAGGGAGGGGAGAGACCCAGTACTTC
TRBV13	TRBJ1-2	TRBD1	-	CASSSHGQGSGYTF	TGTGCCAGCAGCTCCCACGGACAGGGGTCTGGCTACACCTTC
TRBV5-1	TRBJ2-2	TRBD1	-	CASRLRTGNTGELFF	TGCGCCAGCAGGCTGAGGACAGGGAATACCGGGGAGCTGTTTTTT
TRBV11-2	TRBJ1-1	TRBD1	-	CASSLGSTGGPEAFF	TGTGCCAGCAGCTTAGGGTCGACAGGGGGTCCTGAAGCTTTCTTT
TRBV27	TRBJ1-1	TRBD1	-	CASSHGTGGLRVGTEAFF	TGTGCCAGCAGTCACGGGACAGGGGGTTTGAGGGTTGGCACTGAAGCTTTCTTT
TRBV18	TRBJ1-1	-	-	CASQLTGGENTEAFF	TGTGCCAGCCAGCTCACCGGGGGGGAGAACACTGAAGCTTTCTTT
TRBV9	TRBJ1-1	-	-	CASKGGGANTEAFF	TGTGCCAGCAAGGGCGGCGGGGCGAACACTGAAGCTTTCTTT
TRBV27	TRBJ1-1	TRBD1	-	CASSFTRDRSMNTEAFF	TGTGCCAGCAGTTTTACCCGGGACAGGAGCATGAACACTGAAGCTTTCTTT
TRBV19	TRBJ2-1	-	-	CASSISVVTTNEQFF	TGTGCCAGTAGTATTTCTGTGGTGACTACGAATGAGCAGTTCTTC
TRBV6-5	TRBJ1-3	-	-	CASRPTGYSGNTIYF	TGTGCCAGCAGACCCACAGGGTACTCTGGAAACACCATATATTTT
TRBV11-2	TRBJ1-2	-	-	CASSLISGYGYTF	TGTGCCAGCAGCTTAATTTCAGGTTATGGCTACACCTTC
TRBV29-1	TRBJ2-2	TRBD1	-	CSVPGQHTGELFF	TGCAGCGTTCCGGGACAGCACACCGGGGAGCTGTTTTTT
TRBV6-6	TRBJ2-7	TRBD2	-	CASRDYSYEQYF	TGTGCCAGCCGGGACTACTCCTACGAGCAGTACTTC
TRBV2	TRBJ2-2	TRBD2	-	CASSGRVPGLANTGELFF	TGTGCCAGCAGTGGAAGGGTACCGGGACTAGCAAACACCGGGGAGCTGTTTTTT
TRBV12-3/TRBV12-4	TRBJ2-5	-	-	CASSLARVETQYF	TGTGCCAGCAGTTTAGCCAGGGTAGAGACCCAGTACTTC
TRBV5-1	TRBJ2-2	TRBD2	-	CASSPPRGGQDTGELFF	TGCGCCAGCAGCCCCCCTCGGGGGGGCCAGGACACCGGGGAGCTGTTTTTT
TRBV19	TRBJ1-5	-	-	CASSWGGPPGNQPQHF	TGTGCCAGTAGTTGGGGAGGCCCCCCTGGCAATCAGCCCCAGCATTTT
TRBV5-4	TRBJ2-1	-	-	CASSVRDSYNEQFF	TGTGCCAGCAGCGTCCGGGACTCTTACAATGAGCAGTTCTTC
TRBV7-9	TRBJ1-1	-	-	CASSFRRYEAFF	TGTGCCAGCAGCTTTCGGCGGTATGAAGCTTTCTTT
TRBV24-1	TRBJ2-3	TRBD1	-	CATSDSVGGRTDTQYF	TGTGCCACCAGTGATTCCGTAGGGGGCCGCACAGATACGCAGTATTTT
TRBV2	TRBJ2-5	-	-	CASSASGEETQYF	TGTGCCAGCAGTGCATCAGGGGAGGAGACCCAGTACTTC
TRBV28	TRBJ1-1	-	-	CASGEGSEAFF	TGTGCCAGCGGGGAGGGTTCTGAAGCTTTCTTT
TRBV10-3	TRBJ2-1	TRBD2	-	CAISESSGGTYNEQFF	TGTGCCATCAGTGAGTCCAGCGGGGGAACCTACAATGAGCAGTTCTTC
TRBV7-9	TRBJ1-2	-	-	CASSLVIGGYDGYTF	TGTGCCAGCAGCTTAGTTATCGGGGGGTATGATGGCTACACCTTC
TRBV27	TRBJ2-7	TRBD2	-	CASSFSRGGEQYF	TGTGCCAGCAGTTTTTCGCGGGGGGGTGAGCAGTACTTC
TRBV4-2	TRBJ2-7	TRBD1	-	CASSQDGWGQGNEQYF	TGTGCCAGCAGCCAAGATGGGTGGGGACAGGGGAACGAGCAGTACTTC
TRBV6-6	TRBJ1-2	TRBD1	-	CASSHESRTGGGGGYTF	TGTGCCAGCAGTCACGAAAGTAGGACAGGAGGCGGGGGGGGCTACACCTTC
TRBV28	TRBJ1-6	-	-	CASSRDRPNSPLHF	TGTGCCAGCAGTAGAGACAGGCCAAATTCACCCCTCCACTTT
TRBV6-5	TRBJ1-5	-	-	CASSYTGFQPQHF	TGTGCCAGCAGTTATACGGGGTTTCAGCCCCAGCATTTT
TRBV6-2/TRBV6-3	TRBJ2-5	TRBD2	-	CASSWGGGASRETQYF	TGTGCCAGCAGTTGGGGCGGGGGGGCCTCGAGAGAGACCCAGTACTTC
TRBV10-1	TRBJ1-6	TRBD1	once	CASSESTGGSYNSPLHF	TGCGCCAGCAGTGAGTCGACAGGGGGTTCCTATAATTCACCCCTCCACTTT
TRBV5-1	TRBJ2-3	TRBD2	once	CASSLGLAGRTDTQYF	TGCGCCAGCAGCTTGGGACTAGCGGGACGCACAGATACGCAGTATTTT
TRBV30	TRBJ1-5	-	-	CAWSGGLNQPQHF	TGTGCCTGGAGTGGAGGGCTAAATCAGCCCCAGCATTTT
TRBV3-1/TRBV3-2	TRBJ1-1	-	few	CASSQAGSTEAFF	TGTGCCAGCAGCCAAGCCGGTAGCACTGAAGCTTTCTTT
TRBV12-3/TRBV12-4	TRBJ2-3	-	-	CASSLKFPAQYF	TGTGCCAGCAGTCTCAAATTTCCGGCGCAGTATTTT
TRBV5-6	TRBJ1-1	-	-	CASSPNGGALSEAFF	TGTGCCAGCAGCCCCAATGGCGGGGCCCTATCTGAAGCTTTCTTT
TRBV16	TRBJ1-4	-	-	CASSLSGEKLFF	TGTGCCAGCAGCCTTAGCGGCGAAAAACTGTTTTTT
TRBV30	TRBJ2-3	TRBD2	-	CAWRISGETDTQYF	TGTGCCTGGAGGATAAGCGGGGAAACAGATACGCAGTATTTT
TRBV19	TRBJ1-1	-	-	CASSVPTEAFF	TGTGCCAGTAGTGTCCCGACTGAAGCTTTCTTT
TRBV6-5	TRBJ1-1	-	-	CASTKMADTEAFF	TGCGCCAGCACCAAAATGGCGGACACTGAAGCTTTCTTT
TRBV2	TRBJ1-5	-	-	CASSAPWGGDQPQHF	TGTGCCAGCAGTGCCCCCTGGGGCGGGGATCAGCCCCAGCATTTT
TRBV29-1	TRBJ2-1	TRBD2	-	CSGSRAGGPNEQFF	TGCAGCGGGTCCCGAGCGGGGGGGCCGAATGAGCAGTTCTTC
TRBV6-5	TRBJ1-3	-	few	CASFRGDGNTIYF	TGTGCCAGTTTCCGTGGAGACGGAAACACCATATATTTT
TRBV30	TRBJ2-7	TRBD1	-	CAWSGFGTGDPYEQYF	TGTGCCTGGAGTGGGTTCGGGACAGGGGACCCCTACGAGCAGTACTTC
TRBV27	TRBJ1-5	TRBD1	-	CASSLRQGEWAQHF	TGTGCCAGCAGTTTGAGACAGGGGGAGTGGGCCCAGCATTTT
TRBV19	TRBJ1-1	TRBD1	-	CASRGQKITEAFF	TGTGCCAGTAGGGGACAGAAAATCACTGAAGCTTTCTTT
TRBV28	TRBJ1-6	TRBD1	-	CASSLTLTGGNSPLHF	TGTGCCAGCAGTTTAACGCTTACAGGGGGTAATTCACCCCTCCACTTT
TRBV6-2/TRBV6-3	TRBJ1-5	-	-	CASSRRTPHQPQHF	TGTGCCAGCAGCCGTAGGACACCTCATCAGCCCCAGCATTTT
TRBV27	TRBJ2-2	TRBD1	-	CASSLTWDSRTGELFF	TGTGCCAGCAGTCTTACTTGGGACAGCCGAACCGGGGAGCTGTTTTTT
TRBV19	TRBJ2-1	TRBD1	-	CASSGNSRPDRGDYNEQFF	TGTGCCAGTAGCGGCAACTCGCGCCCGGACAGGGGGGACTACAATGAGCAGTTCTTC
TRBV7-8	TRBJ2-1	TRBD2	-	CASSSPGTSGGNEQFF	TGTGCCAGCAGCTCCCCCGGGACTAGCGGGGGCAATGAGCAGTTCTTC
TRBV6-5	TRBJ2-3	-	-	CASSKIQGHDTQYF	TGTGCCAGCAGTAAAATCCAGGGTCACGATACGCAGTATTTT
TRBV30	TRBJ1-6	TRBD1	-	CAWSKTGSSYNSPLHF	TGTGCCTGGAGTAAGACAGGGAGCTCCTATAATTCACCCCTCCACTTT
TRBV10-3	TRBJ1-2	TRBD1	-	CAISEWTGEFYGYTF	TGTGCCATCAGTGAATGGACAGGGGAATTCTATGGCTACACCTTC